These 11 T cell receptor beta chains came from one sample sequenced in a study of blood T cell repertoires in COVID-19 (dated by TCRdb to about 2020). The library relied on the immunoSEQ multiplex PCR assay. TCRdb re-hosts the immuneACCESS table, in-frame sequences only. Its copies lack some clones; in the studies checked, an unresolved V gene accounts for under half of them, and the cause for the rest is not known. This sample lists 150,000 to 200,000 clones; 60% to 85% were detected once. The ten most abundant clones make up approximately 15% of the sample. The source material was peripheral blood. Receptor source: a man in his sixties with active or convalescent COVID-19.

The chain joins TRBV7-8 to TRBJ2-1; 10 positions match TRBD2. V shed 0 bases, J shed 8 bases, and the junction held 13 bases outside the gene matches. The germline V gene encodes CDR1 SGHVS and CDR2 FQNEAQ. This CDR3 has 18 residues. CDR3 nucleotide sequence: TGTGCCAGCAGCTTAGCGCGTACTAGCGGGACCCCTTTAGATGAGCAGTTCTTC. It is translated as CASSLARTSGTPLDEQFF.

The rearrangement joins TRBV7-2 to TRBJ1-1; 9 positions match TRBD1. CDR1 and CDR2 from the germline V gene are SGHTA and FQGNSA. The V segment lost 5 bases and the J segment 1 base; nucleotides outside the gene matches: 8. The CDR3 runs 16 residues. The CDR3 sequence: CASSPHRGRANTEAFF. The CDR3, as DNA: TGTGCCAGCAGCCCGCACAGGGGGCGAGCGAACACTGAAGCTTTCTTT.

V is TRBV6-6 and J is TRBJ1-6, with D hard to call. Germline CDR1 reads MNHNY; CDR2 reads SVGAGI (reference sequence). CDR3 length equals 15 residues. Trimming took 6 bases from V and 1 from J, leaving 10 bases between them. The CDR3 region is CASSQTRSYNSPLHF. Written as DNA, the CDR3 is TGTGCCAGCAGCCAAACTAGATCCTATAATTCACCCCTCCACTTT.

In its sample, this clone was seen once. The J gene is TRBJ1-2, the V gene TRBV24-1; D is ambiguous. The CDR3 consists of 15 residues. The V end lost 4 bases, the J end lost 0 bases, and 11 bases lay between the germline ends. Germline assignment: CDR1 KGHDR and CDR2 SFDVKD. The CDR3 is CATSDPITPNYGYTF. CDR3 nucleotides: TGTGCCACCAGTGACCCCATAACACCTAACTATGGCTACACCTTC.

This clone was observed a single time. This may come from a read error, since a much larger clone is one base off. The rearrangement joins TRBV11-1 to TRBJ2-2, with no clear D. Trimming pared 4 bases from V and 3 bases from J, leaving 3 bases between. This CDR3 has 12 amino acids. Germline V lookup: CDR1 SGHAT, CDR2 FQDESV (reference sequence). CDR3 in DNA: TGTGCCAGCAGCTCCTACACCGGGGAGCTGTTTTTT. Translating gives CASSSYTGELFF.

V and J are TRBV28 and TRBJ2-1; 10 bases line up with TRBD2. Trimming took 7 bases from V and 2 from J; bases not matched to a gene: 5. Germline CDR1 is MDHEN and CDR2 is SYDVKM. This CDR3 is built from 15 residues. In DNA, the CDR3 is TGTGCCAGCACCCCCGGACTAGCGGCCTACAATGAGCAGTTCTTC. Translation: CASTPGLAAYNEQFF.

This chain links TRBV6-5 with TRBJ1-4, with 8 bases aligning to TRBD1. V lost 8 bases and J lost 1; bases outside the gene matches: 6. The CDR3 has 15 amino acids. From germline, CDR1 is MNHEY and CDR2 SVGAGI. This CDR3 reads CASSQGAGTNEKLFF. CDR3 nucleotides: TGTGCCAGCTCCCAGGGGGCGGGAACTAATGAAAAACTGTTTTTT.

V is TRBV28 and J is TRBJ1-2, with D possibly matching TRBD1 (6 bases). The CDR3 loop spans 15 amino acids. Germline V gene lookup returns CDR1 MDHEN and CDR2 SYDVKM. V lost 2 bases and J 5 bases, leaving 15 bases between the germline ends. CDR3 loop: CASSLRGRGSYGYTF. The CDR3 DNA follows: TGTGCCAGCAGTTTAAGAGGCAGGGGATCGTATGGCTACACCTTC.

This chain uses TRBV6-6 with TRBJ1-6; tentative D call: TRBD1 (6 bases). CDR3 length equals 16 residues. V lost 0 bases, J lost 5 bases, and 11 bases lay in between. CDR1 is MNHNY and CDR2 is SVGAGI in the germline V gene (reference sequence). CDR3 DNA: TGTGCCAGCAGTTACTCGGGGGGGCCACATAATTCACCCCTCCACTTT. Its translation is CASSYSGGPHNSPLHF.

For the CDR3, the DNA is TGTGCCAGTAGTACAACGGTCATGAGGGCTAATCAGCCCCAGCATTTT. Its translation is CASSTTVMRANQPQHF. The chain joins TRBV19 to TRBJ1-5; D is ambiguous. The ends were cut back, 4 bases at V and 4 bases at J, with 17 bases in the middle. Germline loops: CDR1 LNHDA, CDR2 SQIVND (reference sequence). This CDR3 has 16 amino acids.

V and J are TRBV7-3 and TRBJ2-7; D unresolved. The germline CDR1 and CDR2 sequences are SGHTA and FQGTGA. With 4 bases removed from V and 7 bases from J, the gap between germline ends came to 14 bases. The CDR3 has 13 residues. The CDR3 nucleotides are TGTGCCAGCAGCTATGGGTCAGCCGGGGAGCAGTACTTC. Translation: CASSYGSAGEQYF.